This T cell receptor (beta chain) was observed in a study of blood T cell repertoires in COVID-19. About the research overall: Collection of acute and convalescent COVID-19 samples took place in the United States, Italy and Spain. The cDNA or gDNA used as material had been derived from T cells, B-cell-depleted T cells, or PBMCs.

In the source study's methods: Using reference gene primer amplification, nucleated cell counts were estimated. The assay was immunoSEQ multiplex PCR, and TCRdb's table has in-frame clones only and misses some. Clone size and the V and J calls come from that table; the DNA yielded D and trimming. The sample records under 150,000 clones, roughly 81% being singletons. V lost 3 bases to trimming and J lost 6 bases, with 16 bases between them. CDR1 SGDLS and CDR2 YYNGEE come from the germline V gene. The CDR3 covers 16 residues. Material: peripheral blood. V usage is TRBV9 and J usage is TRBJ1-6, with D uncertain. The sequence was collected from a man between 40 and 49 years old with acute or convalescent COVID-19. CDR3 sequence: CASSDGGVSSNSPLHF. The CDR3 region has the DNA TGTGCCAGCAGCGATGGCGGGGTTTCATCTAATTCACCCCTCCACTTT.